The T cell receptor (beta chain) described here comes from a study of blood T cell repertoires in COVID-19. This CDR3 has 16 amino acids. Germline V gene data show CDR1 as SNHLY and CDR2 as FYNNEI. The V segment lost 5 bases and the J segment 0 bases; nucleotides outside the gene matches: 5. Libraries were prepared by immunoSEQ multiplex PCR; TCRdb keeps only in-frame clonotypes and omits some of them. The sample has some 200,000 clones, 65% to 90% seen once. This sequence joins TRBV2 and TRBJ2-3, with TRBD2 matching over 10 bases. The TCR comes from a man aged 80 or over with acute or convalescent COVID-19. The material sequenced was peripheral blood. CDR3 bases: TGTGCCAGCAGTCCCGGACTAGCGGCTAGCACAGATACGCAGTATTTT. It is translated as CASSPGLAASTDTQYF.